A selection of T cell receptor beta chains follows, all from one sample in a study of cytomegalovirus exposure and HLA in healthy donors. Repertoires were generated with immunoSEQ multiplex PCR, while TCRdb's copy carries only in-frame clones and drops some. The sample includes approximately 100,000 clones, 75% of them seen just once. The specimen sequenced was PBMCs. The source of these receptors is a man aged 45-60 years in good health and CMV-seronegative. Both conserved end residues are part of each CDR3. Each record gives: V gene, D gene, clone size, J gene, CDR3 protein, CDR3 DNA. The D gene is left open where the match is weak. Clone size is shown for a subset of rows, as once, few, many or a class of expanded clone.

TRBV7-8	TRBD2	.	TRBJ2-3	CASSPSGLAATDTQYF	TGTGCCAGCAGCCCCTCGGGACTAGCTGCCACAGATACGCAGTATTTT
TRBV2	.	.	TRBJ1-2	CASSELSRGGDYGYTF	TGTGCCAGCAGTGAACTATCGCGCGGAGGGGATTATGGCTACACCTTC
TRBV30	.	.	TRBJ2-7	CAWSVHRAYEQYF	TGTGCCTGGAGTGTACACAGGGCCTACGAGCAGTACTTC
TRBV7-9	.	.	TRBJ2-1	CASSLPHLDEQFF	TGTGCCAGCAGCTTGCCACATTTGGATGAGCAGTTCTTC
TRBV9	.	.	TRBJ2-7	CASSVAASDSYEQYF	TGTGCCAGCAGCGTAGCCGCCTCCGACAGCTACGAGCAGTACTTC
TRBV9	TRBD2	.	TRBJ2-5	CASSSPGLAGGRGGETQYF	TGTGCCAGCAGCTCACCGGGACTAGCGGGGGGACGGGGCGGAGAGACCCAGTACTTC
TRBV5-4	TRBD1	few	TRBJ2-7	CASGIGQGSREQYF	TGTGCCAGCGGGATCGGACAGGGTTCGCGGGAGCAGTACTTC
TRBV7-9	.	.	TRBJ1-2	CASSLALSGYTF	TGTGCCAGCAGCTTAGCCCTCAGTGGCTACACCTTC
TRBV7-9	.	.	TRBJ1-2	CASSTGDYGYTF	TGTGCCAGCAGCACAGGTGACTATGGCTACACCTTC
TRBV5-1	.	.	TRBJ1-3	CASSLEGRGWNTIYF	TGCGCCAGCAGCTTGGAAGGTCGGGGATGGAACACCATATATTTT
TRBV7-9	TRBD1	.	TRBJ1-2	CASSFTGGFDGYTF	TGTGCCAGCAGCTTTACAGGGGGTTTCGATGGCTACACCTTC
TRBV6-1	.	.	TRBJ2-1	CASSESVSGQFF	TGTGCCAGCAGTGAGAGCGTTTCGGGGCAGTTCTTC
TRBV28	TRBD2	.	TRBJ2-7	CASSSQGLRPEQYF	TGTGCCAGCAGTTCGCAGGGACTACGTCCCGAGCAGTACTTC
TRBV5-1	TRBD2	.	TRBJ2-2	CASRLSGGVAGELFF	TGCGCCAGCAGGCTTAGCGGGGGGGTCGCCGGGGAGCTGTTTTTT
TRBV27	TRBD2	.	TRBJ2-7	CASSDEGTSGGAAEQYF	TGTGCCAGCAGTGACGAGGGGACTAGCGGGGGGGCCGCCGAGCAGTACTTC
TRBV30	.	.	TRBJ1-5	CAWSTSTVNQPQHF	TGTGCCTGGAGCACGTCCACAGTCAATCAGCCCCAGCATTTT
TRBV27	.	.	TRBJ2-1	CASSYRRMAYNEQFF	TGTGCCAGCAGTTACCGGCGGATGGCCTACAATGAGCAGTTCTTC
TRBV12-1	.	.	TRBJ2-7	CASTPRLPLPGGEQYF	TGTGCCAGCACCCCCAGACTCCCTCTCCCTGGAGGGGAGCAGTACTTC
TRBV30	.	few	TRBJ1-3	CAWGLGGNSGNTIYF	TGTGCCTGGGGCCTTGGCGGGAACTCTGGAAACACCATATATTTT
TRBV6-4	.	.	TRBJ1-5	CASSGGSNQPQHF	TGTGCCAGCAGTGGAGGGAGCAATCAGCCCCAGCATTTT
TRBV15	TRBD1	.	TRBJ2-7	CATSKIDRVNEQYF	TGTGCCACCAGCAAAATCGACAGGGTCAACGAGCAGTACTTC
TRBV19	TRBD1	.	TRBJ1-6	CASSNRQGANSPLHF	TGTGCCAGTAGTAACCGACAGGGGGCTAATTCACCCCTCCACTTT
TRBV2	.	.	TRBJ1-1	CASSDNQAKMNTEAFF	TGTGCCAGCAGTGACAACCAGGCAAAGATGAACACTGAAGCTTTCTTT
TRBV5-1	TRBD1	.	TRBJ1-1	CASSSLTQGGTEAFF	TGCGCCAGCAGCTCCCTAACCCAGGGGGGCACTGAAGCTTTCTTT
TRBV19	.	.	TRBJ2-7	CASSIEGAVLKDEQYF	TGTGCCAGTAGTATAGAAGGGGCAGTCCTAAAGGACGAGCAGTACTTC
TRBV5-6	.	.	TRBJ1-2	CASSRPTDFPNYGYTF	TGTGCCAGCAGTCGGCCTACAGATTTTCCTAACTATGGCTACACCTTC
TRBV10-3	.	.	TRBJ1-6	CAISETGGDSPLHF	TGTGCCATCAGTGAGACAGGAGGGGATTCACCCCTCCACTTT
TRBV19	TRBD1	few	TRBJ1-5	CASSPVRGPNQPQHF	TGTGCCAGTAGTCCGGTCAGGGGGCCCAATCAGCCCCAGCATTTT
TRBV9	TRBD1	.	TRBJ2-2	CASSWTGSTGELFF	TGTGCCAGCTCTTGGACAGGGAGCACCGGGGAGCTGTTTTTT
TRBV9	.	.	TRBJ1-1	CASSRGHRNTEAFF	TGTGCCAGCAGCCGGGGACACCGCAACACTGAAGCTTTCTTT
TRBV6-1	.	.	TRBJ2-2	CASSESRGLFF	TGTGCCAGCAGTGAAAGCCGGGGGCTGTTTTTT
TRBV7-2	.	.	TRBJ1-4	CASSPGGTNEKLFF	TGTGCCAGCAGCCCGGGGGGGACTAATGAAAAACTGTTTTTT
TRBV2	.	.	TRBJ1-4	CASTPQGTNEKLFF	TGTGCCAGCACCCCACAGGGAACTAATGAAAAACTGTTTTTT
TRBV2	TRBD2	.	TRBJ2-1	CASLLAGGYNEQFF	TGTGCCAGTCTACTAGCGGGAGGGTACAATGAGCAGTTCTTC
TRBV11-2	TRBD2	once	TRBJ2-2	CASSFSGSSAGELFF	TGTGCCAGCAGCTTTAGCGGGTCGTCGGCCGGGGAGCTGTTTTTT
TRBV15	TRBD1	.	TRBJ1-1	CATRVGDRDFTEAFF	TGTGCCACCAGAGTCGGGGACAGGGACTTCACTGAAGCTTTCTTT
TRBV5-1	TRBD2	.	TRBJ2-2	CASSSGFLAGGTGELFF	TGCGCCAGCAGCTCTGGATTTCTGGCGGGGGGCACCGGGGAGCTGTTTTTT
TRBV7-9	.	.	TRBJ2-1	CASSPGSEREQFF	TGTGCCAGCAGCCCCGGGTCTGAGAGGGAGCAGTTCTTC
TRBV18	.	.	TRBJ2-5	CASSQQGRGQETQYF	TGTGCCAGCTCGCAACAGGGAAGGGGACAAGAGACCCAGTACTTC
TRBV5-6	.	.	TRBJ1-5	CASSFGPINQPQHF	TGTGCCAGCAGCTTCGGTCCCATCAATCAGCCCCAGCATTTT
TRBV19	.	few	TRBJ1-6	CASSSTGSYNSPLHF	TGTGCCAGTAGTTCTACGGGCTCCTATAATTCACCCCTCCACTTT
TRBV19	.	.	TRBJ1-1	CASSINWMEGNTEAFF	TGTGCCAGTAGTATAAACTGGATGGAGGGGAACACTGAAGCTTTCTTT
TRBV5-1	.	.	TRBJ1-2	CASSLDREAYGYTF	TGCGCCAGCAGCTTGGACAGGGAAGCCTATGGCTACACCTTC
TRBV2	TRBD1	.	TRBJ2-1	CASSPGQGVHEQFF	TGTGCCAGCAGTCCGGGACAGGGTGTGCATGAGCAGTTCTTC
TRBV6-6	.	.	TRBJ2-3	CASSYPGTGGTDTQYF	TGTGCCAGCAGTTATCCCGGGACGGGGGGCACAGATACGCAGTATTTT
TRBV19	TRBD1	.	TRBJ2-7	CASSLRPGTGFISYEQYF	TGTGCCAGTAGTCTCCGTCCCGGGACAGGGTTTATCTCCTACGAGCAGTACTTC
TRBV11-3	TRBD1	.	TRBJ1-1	CASSRDRHTEAFF	TGTGCCAGCAGCCGGGACAGGCACACTGAAGCTTTCTTT
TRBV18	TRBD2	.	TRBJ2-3	CASSQRGPPTDTQYF	TGTGCCAGCTCTCAGCGGGGGCCCCCCACAGATACGCAGTATTTT
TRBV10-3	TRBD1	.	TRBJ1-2	CATDSGQGNGYTF	TGTGCCACGGATTCGGGACAGGGTAATGGCTACACCTTC
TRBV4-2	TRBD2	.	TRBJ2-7	CASSHIRGGMIEQYF	TGTGCCAGCAGCCATATCCGGGGGGGAATGATTGAGCAGTACTTC
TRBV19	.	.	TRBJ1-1	CASSPRGNTEAFF	TGTGCCAGTAGCCCCCGGGGGAACACTGAAGCTTTCTTT
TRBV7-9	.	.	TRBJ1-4	CASSLEGEKLFF	TGTGCCAGCAGCCTGGAGGGGGAAAAACTGTTTTTT
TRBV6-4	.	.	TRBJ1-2	CASTPSLWGDGYTF	TGTGCCAGCACCCCCTCGTTATGGGGGGATGGCTACACCTTC
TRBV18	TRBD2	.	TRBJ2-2	CASSPRLAANTGELFF	TGTGCCAGCTCACCACGTCTAGCGGCTAACACCGGGGAGCTGTTTTTT
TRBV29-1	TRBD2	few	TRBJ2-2	CSVVLAGVFTGELFF	TGCAGCGTTGTCCTAGCGGGGGTTTTCACCGGGGAGCTGTTTTTT
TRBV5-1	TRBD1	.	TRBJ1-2	CASSAKGQDYGYTF	TGCGCCAGCAGCGCAAAGGGACAGGATTATGGCTACACCTTC
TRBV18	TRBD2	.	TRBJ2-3	CASSPLGGGDTDTQYF	TGTGCCAGCTCACCACTGGGCGGGGGAGACACAGATACGCAGTATTTT